Presented here are 18 T cell receptor beta chains from one specimen sequenced in a study of OX40 agonist ivuxolimab in advanced cancers. The repertoire was sequenced with immunoSEQ multiplex PCR; TCRdb's copy has only in-frame clones and lacks some. In the table there are 48,000 or so clones, around 85% of which are singletons. The sample was CD4+ or CD8+ T cells sorted from blood, taken in a trial of the OX40 agonist ivuxolimab. Receptor source: an adult with an advanced solid tumor such as melanoma, head and neck, liver or kidney cancer.

The gene calls are TRBV4-3 and TRBJ1-2; 9 bases align to TRBD1. The CDR3 sequence is 19 residues long. V trimming: 4 bases; J trimming: 8 bases; junction bases outside the gene matches: 23. CDR1 is LGHNA and CDR2 is YSLEER in the germline V gene. The CDR3 loop reads CASSPLPDRGVHDPQGYTF. The CDR3 region has the DNA TGCGCCAGCAGCCCGCTCCCGGACAGGGGCGTGCATGACCCTCAGGGCTACACCTTC.

The chain recombines TRBV7-3 with TRBJ2-7; D may be TRBD2 (5 bases). This CDR3 contains 14 residues. Looked up from germline, CDR1 is SGHTA and CDR2 is FQGTGA. V was trimmed by 5 bases and J by 0 bases, leaving 11 bases between them. CDR3 residues: CASSPLGSSYEQYF. The CDR3 DNA is TGTGCCAGCAGCCCCCTTGGGAGCTCCTACGAGCAGTACTTC.

The V call is TRBV29-1, the J call TRBJ1-5; 10 nucleotides line up with TRBD1. Germline lookup yields CDR1 SQVTM and CDR2 ANQGSEA. CDR3 length: 14 residues. V lost 4 bases to trimming and J lost 1 base; unmatched junction nucleotides: 1. CDR3 amino acids: CSVGGQGSNQPQHF. CDR3 coding DNA: TGCAGCGTTGGGGGACAGGGGAGCAATCAGCCCCAGCATTTT.

This clone was seen a single time. The CDR3 DNA is TGTGCCAGTAGTGTTGGACAGGGGGCGCAAGCCTACGAGCAGTACTTC. Its protein product is CASSVGQGAQAYEQYF. The V gene is TRBV19, the J gene TRBJ2-7; 11 bases agree with TRBD1. The length of the CDR3 is 16 residues. Per the germline V gene, CDR1 is LNHDA and CDR2 is SQIVND (reference sequence). V gave up 5 bases and J gave up 2 bases; unmatched junction bases: 8.

J is TRBJ2-2 and V is TRBV5-5, with D hard to call. V was shortened by 4 bases and J by 3 bases, with 7 bases between the two germline ends. The CDR3 loop spans 13 amino acids. Germline CDR1 reads SGHKS; CDR2 reads YYEKEE (reference sequence). CDR3 sequence (DNA): TGTGCCAGCAGCCAAATTGACACCGGGGAGCTGTTTTTT. Translating gives CASSQIDTGELFF.

The genes are TRBV5-4 and TRBJ2-7, with 8 bases that match TRBD1. Germline V gene sequence: CDR1 SGHNT, CDR2 YYREEE (reference sequence). The CDR3 spans 14 residues. V gave up 5 bases and J gave up 0 bases; unmatched junction bases: 4. The chain's CDR3 is CASSRQGSSYEQYF. DNA of the CDR3: TGTGCCAGCAGTAGACAGGGGTCCTCCTACGAGCAGTACTTC. Complete variable domain (other parts from reference TRBV5-4 and TRBJ2-7): ETGVTQSPTHLIKTRGQQVTLRCSSQSGHNTVSWYQQALGQGPQFIFQYYREEENGRGNFPPRFSGLQFPNYSSELNVNALELDDSALYLCASSRQGSSYEQYFGPGTRLTVT.

The CDR3 DNA reads TGTGCCAGCAGCACATGGAGAGGAGTAGCCAAAAACATTCAGTACTTC. Its translation is CASSTWRGVAKNIQYF. The chain employs TRBV21-1 and TRBJ2-4; no check of the table's D call, TRBD2, against the DNA was made. TRBV21-1 is deemed a pseudogene. This CDR3 contains 16 residues.

The chain carries TRBV7-6 and TRBJ2-3; D not resolved. This CDR3 has 15 amino acids. The germline gives CDR1 SGHVS, CDR2 FNYEAQ. V was cut by 2 bases and J by 1 base, with 10 bases left in between. The CDR3, as DNA: TGTGCCAGCAGCTTAAATGATAGGGGCACAGATACGCAGTATTTT. Encoded protein: CASSLNDRGTDTQYF.

The chain carries TRBV11-3 and TRBJ2-1; D remains unclear. The V end was cut by 6 bases, the J end by 9 bases, with 12 bases between. There are 12 residues in the CDR3. From germline, CDR1 is SGHNT and CDR2 YENEEA. The CDR3 is CASSKLPGEQFF. The CDR3 bases are TGTGCCAGCAGTAAACTCCCGGGTGAGCAGTTCTTC. Full variable domain (rest looked up from reference TRBV11-3 and TRBJ2-1): EAGVVQSPRYKIIEKKQPVAFWCNPISGHNTLYWYLQNLGQGPELLIRYENEEAVDDSQLPKDRFSAERLKGVDSTLKIQPAELGDSAVYLCASSKLPGEQFFGPGTRLTVL.

The count of this clone is one. The rearrangement uses TRBV30 and TRBJ2-3; the D gene is possibly TRBD2 (6 bases). The CDR3 has 12 amino acids. V lost 5 bases and J lost 1, with 7 bases in between. The germline V gene has CDR1 GTSNPN and CDR2 SVGIG (reference sequence). In nucleotides, the CDR3 is TGTGCCTGGTCTAGCGGCACAGATACGCAGTATTTT. Residues: CAWSSGTDTQYF.

The V call is TRBV18, the J call TRBJ2-1; 10 bases agree with TRBD1. V lost 2 bases, J lost 7 bases, and 5 bases stayed unmatched. The CDR3 runs 15 residues. Germline CDR1 and CDR2: KGHSH and LQKENI. CDR3 amino acids: CASSPGTGVENEQFF. The CDR3 nucleotides are TGTGCCAGCTCACCAGGGACAGGGGTTGAGAATGAGCAGTTCTTC.

The chain is built from TRBV12-1 and TRBJ1-4. TRBV12-1 counts as a pseudogene. The CDR3 is 18 amino acids. The CDR3 DNA follows: TGTGCCAGCAGCTTTCCGGGGACGGTTAGCATGGCTAATGAAAAACTGTTTTTT. Its protein product is CASSFPGTVSMANEKLFF.

This chain connects TRBV6-5 to TRBJ2-4, with TRBD1 matching over 9 bases. V dropped 2 bases and J dropped 8; count of bases not matched to a gene: 7. The CDR3 contains 15 residues. Germline values: CDR1 MNHEY, CDR2 SVGAGI. As DNA, the CDR3 is TGTGCCAGCAGTTACCTACAGGGGGCAACAGACATTCAGTACTTC. This codes for CASSYLQGATDIQYF.

The gene calls are TRBV9 and TRBJ2-3; 8 bases are a match to TRBD2. J was trimmed by 7 bases and V by 0 bases; bases with no gene match: 1. This CDR3 is 13 amino acids long. Germline-derived CDR1 and CDR2 are SGDLS and YYNGEE. Here the CDR3 DNA reads TGTGCCAGCAGCGTAGCGGGGGGGTATACGCAGTATTTT. Its translation: CASSVAGGYTQYF.

This clone has only a few counts. J is TRBJ2-7 and V is TRBV7-2; D possibly corresponds to TRBD2 (6 bases). Germline V gene sequence: CDR1 SGHTA, CDR2 FQGNSA. V lost 1 base and J 3 bases, leaving 13 bases between the germline ends. CDR3 length: 15 amino acids. CDR3 region: CASSLDPGEFYEQYF. The CDR3 nucleotides read TGTGCCAGCAGCTTAGATCCGGGAGAGTTCTACGAGCAGTACTTC.

The chain combines TRBV14 with TRBJ2-1; TRBD2 might be the D (6 bases). Trimming took off 0 bases at V and 4 bases at J, with 16 bases between the two ends. The CDR3 has 17 residues. Germline V CDR1 and CDR2: SGHDN, FVKESK. The CDR3: CASSQEGGLVIYNEQFF. The CDR3 DNA reads TGTGCCAGCAGCCAAGAAGGAGGGCTCGTGATTTACAATGAGCAGTTCTTC.

The V and J genes are TRBV19 and TRBJ2-6; 8 nucleotides align to TRBD1. The CDR3 has 18 amino acids. V shed 4 bases and J 0 bases; nucleotides not matched to a gene: 8. Germline V gene sequence: CDR1 LNHDA, CDR2 SQIVND (reference sequence). The CDR3 is CASSTLGTGGSGANVLTF. As DNA, the CDR3 is TGTGCCAGTAGTACGTTGGGGACAGGCGGCTCTGGGGCCAACGTCCTGACTTTC.

The chain recombines TRBV28 with TRBJ1-5, with D tentatively TRBD1 (5 bases). The CDR3 loop spans 13 amino acids. From germline, CDR1 is MDHEN and CDR2 SYDVKM. V lost 11 bases and J lost 0, with 11 bases in between. The DNA of the CDR3 is TGTGCCGGACAACAAGATAGCAATCAGCCCCAGCATTTT. Protein: CAGQQDSNQPQHF.